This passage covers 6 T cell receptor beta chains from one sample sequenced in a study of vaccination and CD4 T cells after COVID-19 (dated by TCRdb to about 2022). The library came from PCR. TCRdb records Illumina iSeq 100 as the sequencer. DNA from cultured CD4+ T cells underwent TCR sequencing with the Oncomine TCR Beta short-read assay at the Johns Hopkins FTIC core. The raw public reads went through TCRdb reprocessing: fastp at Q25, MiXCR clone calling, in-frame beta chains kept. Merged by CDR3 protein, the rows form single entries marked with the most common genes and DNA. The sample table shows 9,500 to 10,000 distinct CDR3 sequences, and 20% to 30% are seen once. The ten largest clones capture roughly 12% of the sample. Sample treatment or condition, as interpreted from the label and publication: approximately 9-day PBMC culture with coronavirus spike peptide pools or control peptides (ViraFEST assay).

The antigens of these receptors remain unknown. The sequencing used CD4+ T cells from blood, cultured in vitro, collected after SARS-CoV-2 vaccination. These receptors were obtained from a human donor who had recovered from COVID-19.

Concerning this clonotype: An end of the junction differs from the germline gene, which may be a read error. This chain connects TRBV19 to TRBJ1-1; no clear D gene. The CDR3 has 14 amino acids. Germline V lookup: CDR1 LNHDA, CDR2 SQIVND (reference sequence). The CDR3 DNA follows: TGTGCCAGTAGAATAGCGGGCACGAACACTGAAGCTTTCTTT. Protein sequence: CASRIAGTNTEAFF.

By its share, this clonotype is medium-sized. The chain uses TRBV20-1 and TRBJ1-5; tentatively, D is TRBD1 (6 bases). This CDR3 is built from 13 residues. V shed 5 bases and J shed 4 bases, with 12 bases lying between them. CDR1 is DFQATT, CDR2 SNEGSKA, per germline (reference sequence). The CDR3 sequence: CSAQEGGNQPQHF. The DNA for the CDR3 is TGCAGTGCTCAGGAGGGGGGTAATCAGCCCCAGCATTTT.

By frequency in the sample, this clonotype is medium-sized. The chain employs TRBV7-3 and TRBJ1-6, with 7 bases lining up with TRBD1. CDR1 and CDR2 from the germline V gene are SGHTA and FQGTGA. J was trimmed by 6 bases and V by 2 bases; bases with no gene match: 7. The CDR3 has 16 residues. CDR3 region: CASSLGPGGSNSPLHF. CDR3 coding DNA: TGTGCCAGCAGCTTAGGACCAGGGGGTTCTAATTCACCCCTCCACTTT.

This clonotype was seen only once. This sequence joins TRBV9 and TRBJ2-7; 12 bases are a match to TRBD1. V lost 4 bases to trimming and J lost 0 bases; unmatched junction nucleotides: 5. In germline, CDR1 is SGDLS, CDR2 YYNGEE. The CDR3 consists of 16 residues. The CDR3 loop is CASSPRDRGRSYEQYF. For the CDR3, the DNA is TGTGCCAGCAGCCCCCGGGACAGGGGGCGCTCCTACGAGCAGTACTTC.

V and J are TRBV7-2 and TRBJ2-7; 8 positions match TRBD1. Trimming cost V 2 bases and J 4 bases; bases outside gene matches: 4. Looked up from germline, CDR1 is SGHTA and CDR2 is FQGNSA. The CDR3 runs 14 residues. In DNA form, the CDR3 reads TGTGCCAGCAGCTTACAGGGGGCGCTTTACGAGCAGTACTTC. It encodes CASSLQGALYEQYF.

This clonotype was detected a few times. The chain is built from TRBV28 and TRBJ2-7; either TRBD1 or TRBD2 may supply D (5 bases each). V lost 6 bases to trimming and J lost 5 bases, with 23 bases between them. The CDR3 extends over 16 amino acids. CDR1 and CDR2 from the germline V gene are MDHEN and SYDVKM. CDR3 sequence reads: CASSPRFEGPYDEQYF. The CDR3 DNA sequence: TGTGCCAGCAGCCCGAGGTTTGAGGGACCCTACGACGAGCAGTACTTC. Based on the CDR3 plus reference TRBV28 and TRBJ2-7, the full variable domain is DVKVTQSSRYLVKRTGEKVFLECVQDMDHENMFWYRQDPGLGLRLIYFSYDVKMKEKGDIPEGYSVSREKKERFSLILESASTNQTSMYLCASSPRFEGPYDEQYFGPGTRLTVT.